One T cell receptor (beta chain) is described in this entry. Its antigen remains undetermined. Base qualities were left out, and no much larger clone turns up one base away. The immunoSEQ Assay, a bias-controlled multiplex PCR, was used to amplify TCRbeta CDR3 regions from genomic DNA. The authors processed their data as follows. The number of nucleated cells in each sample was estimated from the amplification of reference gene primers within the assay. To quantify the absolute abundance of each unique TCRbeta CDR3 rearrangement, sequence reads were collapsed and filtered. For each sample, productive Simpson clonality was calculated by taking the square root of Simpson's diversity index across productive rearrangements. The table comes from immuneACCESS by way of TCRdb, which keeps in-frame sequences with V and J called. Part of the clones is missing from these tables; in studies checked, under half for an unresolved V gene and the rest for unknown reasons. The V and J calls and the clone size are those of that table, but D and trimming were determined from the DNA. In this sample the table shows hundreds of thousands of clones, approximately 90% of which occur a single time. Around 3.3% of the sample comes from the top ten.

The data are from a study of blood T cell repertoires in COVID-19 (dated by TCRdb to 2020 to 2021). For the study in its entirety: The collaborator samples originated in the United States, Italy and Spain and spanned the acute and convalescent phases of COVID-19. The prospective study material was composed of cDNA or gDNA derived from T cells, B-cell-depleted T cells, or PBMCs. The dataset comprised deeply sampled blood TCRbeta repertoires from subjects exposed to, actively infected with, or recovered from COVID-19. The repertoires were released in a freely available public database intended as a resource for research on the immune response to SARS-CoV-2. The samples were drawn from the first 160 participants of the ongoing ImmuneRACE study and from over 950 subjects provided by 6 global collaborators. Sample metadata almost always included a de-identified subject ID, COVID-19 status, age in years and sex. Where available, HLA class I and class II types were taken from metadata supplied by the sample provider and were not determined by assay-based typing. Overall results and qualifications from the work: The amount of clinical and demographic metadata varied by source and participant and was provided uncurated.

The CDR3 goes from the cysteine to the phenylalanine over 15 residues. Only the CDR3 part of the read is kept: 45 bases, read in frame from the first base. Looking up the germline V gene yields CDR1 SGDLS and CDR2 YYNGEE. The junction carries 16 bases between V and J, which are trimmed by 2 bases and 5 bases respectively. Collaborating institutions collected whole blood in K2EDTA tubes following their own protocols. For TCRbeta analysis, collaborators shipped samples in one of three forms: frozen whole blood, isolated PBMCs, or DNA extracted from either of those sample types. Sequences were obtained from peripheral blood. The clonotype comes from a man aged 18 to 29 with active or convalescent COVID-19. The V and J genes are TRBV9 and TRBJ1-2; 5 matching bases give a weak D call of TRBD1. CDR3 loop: CASSVSTASRYGYTF. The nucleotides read TGTGCCAGCAGCGTTTCGACAGCTAGTAGGTATGGCTACACCTTC.